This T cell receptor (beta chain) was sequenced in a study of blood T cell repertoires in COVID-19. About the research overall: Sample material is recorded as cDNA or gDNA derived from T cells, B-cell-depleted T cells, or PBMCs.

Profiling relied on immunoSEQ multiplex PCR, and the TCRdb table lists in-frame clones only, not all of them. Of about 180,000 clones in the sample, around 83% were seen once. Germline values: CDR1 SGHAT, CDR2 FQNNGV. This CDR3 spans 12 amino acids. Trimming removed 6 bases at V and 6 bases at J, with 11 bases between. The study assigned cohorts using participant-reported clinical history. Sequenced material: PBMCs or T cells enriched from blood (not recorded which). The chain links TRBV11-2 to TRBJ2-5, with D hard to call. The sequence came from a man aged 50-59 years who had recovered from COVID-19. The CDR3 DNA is TGTGCCAGCAGTAACACAAGAAAGACCCAGTACTTC. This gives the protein CASSNTRKTQYF.